This T cell receptor beta chain is drawn from a study of siplizumab effects on memory and regulatory T cells. Overall study findings and caveats: Siplizumab significantly brought down the alloreactive sequences that trace back to unstimulated CD4+ memory cells. Unstimulated subsets were the mapping target of only a minor fraction of alloreactive clones.

Regarding this clone: Antigen: not known.

Germline CDR1 SGHAT, CDR2 FQNNGV. This CDR3 spans 15 amino acids. After removal of 5 bases from V and 10 bases from J, the junction contained 11 bases not matched to a gene. TCRdb's copy holds only in-frame clones and misses some; the assay was immunoSEQ multiplex PCR. The table shows about 120,000 clones, with about 94% occurring only once. The receptor comes from a human donor in good health. The V call is TRBV11-2, the J call TRBJ1-6; 7 bases fit TRBD1. Input material: non-Treg CD4+ T cells sorted from blood. The CDR3 here is CASSLGTDVGSPLHF. The CDR3 DNA reads TGTGCCAGCAGCCTTGGGACAGACGTTGGATCACCCCTCCACTTT.